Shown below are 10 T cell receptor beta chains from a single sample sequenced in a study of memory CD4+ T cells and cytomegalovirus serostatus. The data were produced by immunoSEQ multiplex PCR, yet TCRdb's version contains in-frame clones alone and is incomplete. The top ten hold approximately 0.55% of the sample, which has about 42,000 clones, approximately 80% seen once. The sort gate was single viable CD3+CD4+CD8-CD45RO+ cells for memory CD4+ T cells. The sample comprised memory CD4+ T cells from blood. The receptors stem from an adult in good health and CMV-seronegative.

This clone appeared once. The CDR3 sequence: CASSFSPGTDTQYF. Here the CDR3 DNA reads TGTGCCAGCAGCTTCTCCCCGGGGACAGATACGCAGTATTTT. The chain has TRBV5-6 and TRBJ2-3; D is perhaps TRBD2 (5 bases). V lost 2 bases and J lost 3, with 10 bases in between. Germline loops: CDR1 SGHDT, CDR2 YYEEEE. The CDR3 contains 14 residues. The full variable domain, its missing parts supplied by reference TRBV5-6 and TRBJ2-3, is DAGVTQSPTHLIKTRGQQVTLRCSPKSGHDTVSWYQQALGQGPQFIFQYYEEEERQRGNFPDRFSGHQFPNYSSELNVNALLLGDSALYLCASSFSPGTDTQYFGPGTRLTVL.

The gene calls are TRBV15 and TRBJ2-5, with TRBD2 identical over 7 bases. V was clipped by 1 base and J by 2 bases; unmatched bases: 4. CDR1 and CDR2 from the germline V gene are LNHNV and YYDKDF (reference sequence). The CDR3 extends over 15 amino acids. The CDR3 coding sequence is TGTGCCACCAGCAGAGGATCAGCGGGGCAAGAGACCCAGTACTTC. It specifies CATSRGSAGQETQYF.

CDR3 nucleotide sequence: TGCGCCAGCAGCCAAGAAGTCCTAGCGGGGGGGCTCGGCGGGGAGCTGTTTTTT. This sequence encodes CASSQEVLAGGLGGELFF. The chain uses TRBV4-1 and TRBJ2-2, with 12 bases identical to TRBD2. V was pared by 0 bases and J by 7 bases, with 9 bases of the junction left unmatched. The CDR3 is 18 amino acids. Germline CDR1 reads MGHRA; CDR2 reads YSYEKL.

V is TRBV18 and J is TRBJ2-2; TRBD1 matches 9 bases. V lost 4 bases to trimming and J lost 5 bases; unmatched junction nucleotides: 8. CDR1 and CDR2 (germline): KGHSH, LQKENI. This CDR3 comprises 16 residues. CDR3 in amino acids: CASSRNLQGATGELFF. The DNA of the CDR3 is TGTGCCAGCTCACGAAATTTACAGGGGGCAACCGGGGAGCTGTTTTTT.

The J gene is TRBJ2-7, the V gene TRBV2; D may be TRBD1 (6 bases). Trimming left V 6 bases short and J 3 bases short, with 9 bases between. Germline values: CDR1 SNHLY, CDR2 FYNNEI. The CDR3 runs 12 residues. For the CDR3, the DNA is TGTGCCAGCAGACCACAGGGCTACGAGCAGTACTTC. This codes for CASRPQGYEQYF.

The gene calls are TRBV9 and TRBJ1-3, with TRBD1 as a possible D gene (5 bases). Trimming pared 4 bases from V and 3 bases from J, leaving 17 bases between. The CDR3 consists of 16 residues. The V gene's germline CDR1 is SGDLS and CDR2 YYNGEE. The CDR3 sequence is CASSPSPRANGNTIYF. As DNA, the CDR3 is TGTGCCAGCAGCCCTAGCCCCAGGGCTAATGGAAACACCATATATTTT.

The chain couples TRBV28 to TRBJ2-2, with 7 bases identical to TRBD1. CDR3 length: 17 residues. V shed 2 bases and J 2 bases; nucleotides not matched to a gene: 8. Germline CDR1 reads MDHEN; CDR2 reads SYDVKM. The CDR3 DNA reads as TGTGCCAGCAGTTTAACTCGACAGGGAGTAAACACCGGGGAGCTGTTTTTT. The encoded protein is CASSLTRQGVNTGELFF.

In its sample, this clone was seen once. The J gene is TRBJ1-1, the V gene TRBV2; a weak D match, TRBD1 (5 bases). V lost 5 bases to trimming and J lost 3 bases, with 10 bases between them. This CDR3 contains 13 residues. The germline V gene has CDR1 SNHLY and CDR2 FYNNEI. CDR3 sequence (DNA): TGTGCCAGCAGTCGGGAAGGGGACACTGAAGCTTTCTTT. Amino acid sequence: CASSREGDTEAFF.

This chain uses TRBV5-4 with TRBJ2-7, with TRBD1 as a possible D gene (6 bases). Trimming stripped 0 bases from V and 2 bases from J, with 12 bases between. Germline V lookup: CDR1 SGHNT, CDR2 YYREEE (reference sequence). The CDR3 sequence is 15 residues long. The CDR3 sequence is CASSLGQGTPYEQYF. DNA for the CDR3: TGTGCCAGCAGCTTGGGGCAGGGGACCCCCTACGAGCAGTACTTC.

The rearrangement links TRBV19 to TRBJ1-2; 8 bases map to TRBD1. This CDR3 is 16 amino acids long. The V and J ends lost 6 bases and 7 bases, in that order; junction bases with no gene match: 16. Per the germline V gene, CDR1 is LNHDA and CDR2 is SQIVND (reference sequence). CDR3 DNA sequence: TGTGCCAGTAGCCAAATTGGACAGGGAGTGAAGGGTGGCTACACCTTC. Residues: CASSQIGQGVKGGYTF.